Shown below are 19 T cell receptor beta chains from a single sample sequenced in a study of CD8 T cells in Susac syndrome. Random hexamers primed reverse transcription of 0.5 to 1 ug RNA. TCRdb re-derived calls from the immunoSEQ multiplex PCR reads in MiXCR, one entry per CDR3 protein. The sample consists of approximately 190,000 distinct CDR3 sequences, approximately 95% of them appearing once. The sequencing sample was made of CD8+ T cells from PBMCs. These receptors all stem from a human donor with Susac syndrome.

The chain has TRBV2 and TRBJ2-5; the D is unclear. Germline V gene sequence: CDR1 SNHLY, CDR2 FYNNEI. The V end lost 1 base, the J end lost 6 bases, and 0 bases lay between the germline ends. This CDR3 contains 10 residues. DNA for the CDR3: TGTGCCAGCAGTGAAGAGACCCAGTACTTC. This translates into CASSEETQYF.

The rearrangement links TRBV28 to TRBJ2-7; tentative D call: TRBD2 (6 bases). Per germline, CDR1 MDHEN and CDR2 SYDVKM. With 8 bases removed from V and 5 bases from J, the gap between germline ends came to 19 bases. CDR3 length: 14 amino acids. CDR3 nucleotide sequence: TGTGCCAGCTCTCCACCCCGGGAGATCCACGAGCAGTACTTC. It is translated as CASSPPREIHEQYF.

The rearrangement links TRBV18 to TRBJ2-3; D is uncertain. CDR1 and CDR2 (germline): KGHSH, LQKENI. This CDR3 spans 13 amino acids. Between the trimmed V and J ends, which lost 3 bases and 0 bases, there was a span of 4 bases. CDR3 sequence reads: CASSPSSTDTQYF. The DNA of the CDR3 is TGTGCCAGCTCACCTTCAAGCACAGATACGCAGTATTTT.

The rearrangement links TRBV29-1 to TRBJ2-3; TRBD2 agrees at 10 bases. The CDR3 runs to 16 residues. V was clipped by 6 bases and J by 1 base; unmatched bases: 10. Germline CDR1 and CDR2: SQVTM and ANQGSEA. For the CDR3, the DNA is TGCAGCGTGATACCGGGACTAGCGATTCGCACAGATACGCAGTATTTT. Protein product: CSVIPGLAIRTDTQYF.

J is TRBJ2-1 and V is TRBV2, with 8 bases identical to TRBD2. Germline V gene sequence: CDR1 SNHLY, CDR2 FYNNEI. The CDR3 is 14 amino acids. Germline trimming cut 6 bases from V and 1 base from J; bases unmatched to any gene: 2. The CDR3, as DNA: TGTGCCAGCAGGAGCGGGGGATCCTACAATGAGCAGTTCTTC. It yields the protein CASRSGGSYNEQFF.

This chain links TRBV20-1 with TRBJ2-7; TRBD1 agrees at 9 bases. The V segment lost 1 base and the J segment 0 bases; nucleotides outside the gene matches: 4. CDR1 is DFQATT, CDR2 SNEGSKA, per germline (reference sequence). This CDR3 has 15 residues. The CDR3 reads CSARGQGGSSYEQYF. In DNA, the CDR3 is TGCAGTGCTAGAGGACAGGGGGGGAGCTCCTACGAGCAGTACTTC.

The sample holds one count of this clonotype. The V call is TRBV9, the J call TRBJ2-7; 9 bases align to TRBD2. The germline CDR1 and CDR2 sequences are SGDLS and YYNGEE. V shed 3 bases, J shed 4 bases, and the junction held 5 bases outside the gene matches. The CDR3 is made up of 14 amino acids. The DNA for the CDR3 is TGTGCCAGCAGCGGCGGCGGGGGGGCGTACGAGCAGTACTTC. Translating gives CASSGGGGAYEQYF.

This chain joins TRBV5-6 and TRBJ2-4; 9 bases are shared with TRBD2. This CDR3 spans 16 amino acids. With 0 bases clipped from V and 7 bases from J, the junction kept 8 bases outside the gene matches. The germline gives CDR1 SGHDT, CDR2 YYEEEE. CDR3 loop: CASSLAVAGVGNIQYF. CDR3 in DNA: TGTGCCAGCAGCTTGGCGGTAGCGGGAGTGGGGAACATTCAGTACTTC.

This chain links TRBV7-2 with TRBJ2-7, with D perhaps TRBD2 (5 bases). There are 12 residues in the CDR3. Germline CDR1 is SGHTA and CDR2 is FQGNSA. Trimming cost V 6 bases and J 3 bases, with 9 bases left between them. CDR3 nucleotides: TGTGCCAGCAGTTCGGGATTCTACGAGCAGTACTTC. The encoded protein is CASSSGFYEQYF.

The V and J genes are TRBV5-6 and TRBJ2-2; D unclear. Germline CDR1 is SGHDT and CDR2 is YYEEEE. Trimming shortened V by 2 bases and J by 3 bases, and 8 bases separated the two germline ends. The CDR3 spans 14 residues. CDR3 DNA: TGTGCCAGCAGCTTACGGGCGTACACCGGGGAGCTGTTTTTT. Its protein is CASSLRAYTGELFF.

The genes are TRBV13 and TRBJ1-4; unclear D gene. V shed 5 bases and J shed 6 bases, with 16 bases lying between them. Germline V gives CDR1 PRHDT, CDR2 FYEKMQ (reference sequence). CDR3 length: 15 residues. Here the CDR3 DNA reads TGTGCCAGCAGCCCCTCTGACGGCCTGGATGAAAAACTGTTTTTT. Its protein product is CASSPSDGLDEKLFF.

The rearrangement links TRBV19 to TRBJ2-1, with TRBD1 matching 7 bases. J gave up 12 bases and V 0 bases, and 2 bases lay outside the gene matches. The CDR3 runs 12 residues. Germline values: CDR1 LNHDA, CDR2 SQIVND (reference sequence). CDR3 region: CASSIEAGGQFF. CDR3 nucleotide sequence: TGTGCCAGTAGTATAGAAGCAGGGGGGCAGTTCTTC.

The chain is built from TRBV5-6 and TRBJ2-1; 7 bases match TRBD1. Germline CDR1 reads SGHDT; CDR2 reads YYEEEE. This CDR3 has 15 amino acids. V dropped 7 bases and J dropped 0; count of bases not matched to a gene: 7. CDR3 coding DNA: TGTGCCAGCGGGGCACAGGGGAGCTCCTACAATGAGCAGTTCTTC. Its translation: CASGAQGSSYNEQFF.

V is TRBV30 and J is TRBJ2-2; D remains unclear. The CDR3 is 11 residues long. V was shortened by 3 bases and J by 8 bases, with 7 bases between the two germline ends. Per germline, CDR1 GTSNPN and CDR2 SVGIG (reference sequence). In nucleotides, the CDR3 is TGTGCCTGGAGCAGTGCGGGGGAGCTGTTTTTT. This sequence encodes CAWSSAGELFF.

The chain has TRBV20-1 and TRBJ2-1; the match to TRBD1 covers 7 bases. The CDR3 is made up of 12 amino acids. Germline-derived CDR1 and CDR2 are DFQATT and SNEGSKA (reference sequence). Germline trimming cut 2 bases from V and 10 bases from J; bases unmatched to any gene: 5. The DNA for the CDR3 is TGCAGTGCTAGACCAGGGGGAAACGAGCAGTTCTTC. Its protein product is CSARPGGNEQFF.

J is TRBJ2-1 and V is TRBV7-3, with 13 positions matching TRBD2. V lost 2 bases and J lost 2; bases outside the gene matches: 3. Germline CDR1 reads SGHTA; CDR2 reads FQGTGA. This CDR3 contains 17 residues. CDR3 sequence (DNA): TGTGCCAGCAGCTTAGGACTAGCGGGGGCCACCTACAATGAGCAGTTCTTC. It translates to CASSLGLAGATYNEQFF.

The chain links TRBV7-9 to TRBJ2-1; the match to TRBD2 covers 7 bases. Germline V CDR1 and CDR2: SEHNR, FQNEAQ (reference sequence). The CDR3 runs 18 residues. The V and J ends lost 0 bases and 0 bases, in that order; junction bases with no gene match: 8. CDR3 protein: CASSLALLRGDSYNEQFF. The CDR3 DNA sequence: TGTGCCAGCAGCTTAGCGCTTCTACGGGGGGACTCCTACAATGAGCAGTTCTTC.

The V call is TRBV4-1, the J call TRBJ2-1, with D unresolved. The CDR3 runs to 14 residues. The germline gives CDR1 MGHRA, CDR2 YSYEKL. Between the trimmed V and J ends, which lost 0 bases and 5 bases, there was a span of 8 bases. The CDR3 sequence: CASSQDLWDNEQFF. The CDR3 DNA is TGCGCCAGCAGCCAAGATCTGTGGGACAATGAGCAGTTCTTC.

CDR3 residues: CASSLSGRSTEAFF. DNA of the CDR3: TGTGCCAGCAGTTTGTCAGGGAGGAGTACTGAAGCTTTCTTT. V is TRBV12-3 or TRBV12-4 and J is TRBJ1-1; tentative D call: TRBD1 (5 bases). The V end was cut by 3 bases, the J end by 5 bases, with 13 bases between. The CDR3 loop spans 14 amino acids.